Presented here are 14 T cell receptor beta chains from one specimen sequenced in a study of a mutant IDH1 vaccine in newly diagnosed glioma. No antigen is known for these receptors. Sequencing used immunoSEQ multiplex PCR; TCRdb keeps in-frame clones, though not all of them. The sample shows some 60,000 clones, 70% to 90% of them seen only once. Noted time point: week 5, during vaccination. The study gave 300 ug of mutant IDH1 20-mer peptide per vaccine dose, with topical imiquimod. The sequenced sample was PBMCs, obtained from a glioma patient whose treatment included an IDH1 peptide vaccine. These receptors were taken from a woman in her 40s with glioma.

The genes are TRBV21-1 and TRBJ1-5; TRBD1, the table's D call, was not compared with the DNA. TRBV21-1 constitutes a pseudogene. The CDR3 extends over 15 amino acids. CDR3 bases: TGTGCCAGCAGCAAATTGGGGCAAAGCAATCAGCCCCAGCATTTT. Translating it yields CASSKLGQSNQPQHF.

The rearrangement uses TRBV28 and TRBJ1-1, with D possibly being TRBD1 (6 bases). In germline, CDR1 is MDHEN, CDR2 SYDVKM. The CDR3 spans 14 residues. The V end was cut by 6 bases, the J end by 1 base, with 12 bases between. The CDR3 DNA reads as TGTGCCAGCAGGAAACCGGACAGGAACACTGAAGCTTTCTTT. As protein: CASRKPDRNTEAFF.

J is TRBJ2-5 and V is TRBV6-5, with D possibly being TRBD1 (5 bases). Gene TRBJ2-7 matches the end of the DNA better, so the J call may be wrong. The germline gives CDR1 MNHEY, CDR2 SVGAGI. The CDR3 covers 15 residues. The CDR3, as DNA: TGTGCCAGCAGTTTCACAGGATCGGCGGTTTACGAGCAGTACTTC. This encodes CASSFTGSAVYEQYF.

This clone has only a few counts. Different DNA sequences within this sample yield the same CDR3. The V gene is TRBV7-9, the J gene TRBJ2-2, with D perhaps TRBD1 (6 bases). Looked up from germline, CDR1 is SEHNR and CDR2 is FQNEAQ (reference sequence). V lost 6 bases and J 4 bases, leaving 12 bases between the germline ends. The CDR3 has 14 residues. CDR3 bases: TGTGCCAGCAGTTTAACAGGGTTCACCGGGGAGCTGTTTTTT. Translated: CASSLTGFTGELFF.

This chain connects TRBV7-8 to TRBJ2-7; tentatively, D is TRBD2 (6 bases). The V gene's germline CDR1 is SGHVS and CDR2 FQNEAQ. Trimming removed 5 bases from V and 2 bases from J, with 19 bases in between. This CDR3 has 16 amino acids. The CDR3 DNA sequence: TGTGCCAGCAGCCCCGGGGCCATCGGGAGCGCCTACGAGCAGTACTTC. Amino acids: CASSPGAIGSAYEQYF.

The V gene is TRBV18, the J gene TRBJ2-7; possibly TRBD1 for D (6 bases). Germline V CDR1 and CDR2: KGHSH, LQKENI. This CDR3 region has 16 residues. Trimming left V 3 bases short and J 0 bases short, with 15 bases between. The chain's CDR3 is CASSPNGQRSSYEQYF. Written as DNA, the CDR3 is TGTGCCAGCTCACCCAACGGACAGCGGAGCTCCTACGAGCAGTACTTC.

In its sample, this clone was seen once. The V gene is TRBV2, the J gene TRBJ2-5; 8 bases map to TRBD1. Per germline, CDR1 SNHLY and CDR2 FYNNEI. The CDR3 contains 13 residues. Trimming cost V 5 bases and J 4 bases; bases outside gene matches: 3. The CDR3 coding sequence is TGTGCCAGCAGTCAACAGGGGGGAGAGACCCAGTACTTC. Protein product: CASSQQGGETQYF. The complete variable domain, with remaining parts taken from reference TRBV2 and TRBJ2-5, reads EPEVTQTPSHQVTQMGQEVILRCVPISNHLYFYWYRQILGQKVEFLVSFYNNEISEKSEIFDDQFSVERPDGSNFTLKIRSTKLEDSAMYFCASSQQGGETQYFGPGTRLLVL.

The V call is TRBV11-2, the J call TRBJ2-6, with D maybe TRBD2 (5 bases). Germline CDR1 is SGHAT and CDR2 is FQNNGV. V gave up 2 bases and J gave up 4 bases, with 12 bases separating them. The CDR3 spans 16 residues. CDR3 sequence reads: CASSLRTSIGANVLTF. In nucleotides, the CDR3 is TGTGCCAGCAGCTTAAGGACTTCTATAGGGGCCAACGTCCTGACTTTC.

The chain is built from TRBV11-2 and TRBJ2-5; perhaps TRBD1 as D (6 bases). This CDR3 contains 16 residues. Trimming cost V 3 bases and J 2 bases, with 16 bases left between them. Germline-derived CDR1 and CDR2 are SGHAT and FQNNGV. CDR3 protein: CASSLFRGTQQETQYF. CDR3 DNA: TGTGCCAGCAGCTTGTTCAGGGGCACCCAGCAAGAGACCCAGTACTTC.

V usage is TRBV28 and J usage is TRBJ1-2; D call uncertain. Germline lookup yields CDR1 MDHEN and CDR2 SYDVKM. Trimming stripped 7 bases from V and 3 bases from J, with 15 bases between. The CDR3 is 14 amino acids. CDR3 in amino acids: CASIGPLGDYGYTF. The CDR3 region has the DNA TGTGCCAGCATAGGCCCACTCGGTGACTATGGCTACACCTTC.

This clone was observed once. The rearrangement links TRBV6-5 to TRBJ1-1; 7 nucleotides agree with TRBD1. Germline CDR1 is MNHEY and CDR2 is SVGAGI. CDR3 length: 14 amino acids. The ends lost 2 bases at V and 2 bases at J; junction bases unmatched: 2. The CDR3 DNA reads TGTGCCAGCAGTTACAGGGGGCCAAACACTGAAGCTTTCTTT. It specifies CASSYRGPNTEAFF.

This sequence joins TRBV4-1 and TRBJ1-2; D gene unclear. V was clipped by 0 bases and J by 3 bases, with 11 bases between them. CDR1 is MGHRA, CDR2 YSYEKL, per germline. The CDR3 runs to 15 residues. The CDR3 reads CASSQESGEDYGYTF. The CDR3 DNA is TGCGCCAGCAGCCAAGAGAGCGGAGAGGACTATGGCTACACCTTC.

V gene TRBV5-1 combines with J gene TRBJ1-4, with D perhaps TRBD1 (5 bases). V gave up 0 bases and J gave up 8 bases, with 17 bases separating them. This CDR3 region has 16 residues. The germline V gene has CDR1 SGHRS and CDR2 YFSETQ. This chain's CDR3 is CASSLGDQGWEEKLFF. The DNA of the CDR3 is TGCGCCAGCAGCTTGGGAGATCAGGGCTGGGAGGAAAAACTGTTTTTT.

The chain joins TRBV7-9 to TRBJ2-4; D is perhaps TRBD1 (6 bases). CDR3 size: 15 residues. V gave up 1 base and J gave up 7 bases, with 14 bases separating them. From germline, CDR1 is SEHNR and CDR2 FQNEAQ (reference sequence). The CDR3 here is CASSLESRRGNIQYF. The CDR3 DNA follows: TGTGCCAGCAGCTTAGAATCCAGAAGGGGGAACATTCAGTACTTC.